This is a list of T cell receptor beta chains from one sample in a study of shared clonotypes between healthy human individuals. The repertoire was sequenced with immunoSEQ multiplex PCR; TCRdb's copy has only in-frame clones and lacks some. The sample yields about 580,000 clones, about 98% seen once. Specimen: naive CD8+ T cells sorted from blood. The receptor set was obtained from a man between 25 and 39 years old in good health. Both conserved end residues are part of each CDR3. The order of the fields is J gene, D gene, V gene, clone size, CDR3 protein, CDR3 DNA. The D gene is left open where the match is weak. Expanded clones get a size class; other rows say once, few or many, or leave the size out.

j_call: TRBJ2-7
d_call: .
v_call: TRBV6-5
clone_size: once
cdr3_aa: CATRAGHDYEQYF
cdr3_nt: TGTGCCACCCGGGCGGGACACGATTACGAGCAGTACTTC

j_call: TRBJ1-5
d_call: .
v_call: TRBV6-6
clone_size: .
cdr3_aa: CASSYSRERSNQPQHF
cdr3_nt: TGTGCCAGCAGTTACTCGAGGGAGAGGAGCAATCAGCCCCAGCATTTT

j_call: TRBJ2-2
d_call: .
v_call: TRBV10-3
clone_size: .
cdr3_aa: CAISTSGELFF
cdr3_nt: TGTGCCATCAGTACGAGCGGGGAGCTGTTTTTT

j_call: TRBJ2-1
d_call: TRBD1
v_call: TRBV13
clone_size: .
cdr3_aa: CASSYMTGSNEQFF
cdr3_nt: TGTGCCAGCAGTTACATGACAGGGTCCAATGAGCAGTTCTTC

j_call: TRBJ2-7
d_call: TRBD1
v_call: TRBV27
clone_size: .
cdr3_aa: CASSRGQTYEQYF
cdr3_nt: TGTGCCAGCTCAAGGGGACAGACCTACGAGCAGTACTTC

j_call: TRBJ2-3
d_call: TRBD1
v_call: TRBV7-6
clone_size: .
cdr3_aa: CASSVGTGTDTQYF
cdr3_nt: TGTGCCAGCAGCGTCGGGACAGGGACAGATACGCAGTATTTT

j_call: TRBJ2-7
d_call: TRBD1
v_call: TRBV14
clone_size: .
cdr3_aa: CASSQVGQGYEQYF
cdr3_nt: TGTGCCAGCAGCCAAGTGGGACAGGGCTACGAGCAGTACTTC

j_call: TRBJ2-7
d_call: .
v_call: TRBV5-6
clone_size: .
cdr3_aa: CASREGTGTYEQYF
cdr3_nt: TGTGCCAGCAGGGAAGGGACCGGGACCTACGAGCAGTACTTC

j_call: TRBJ2-1
d_call: .
v_call: TRBV29-1
clone_size: .
cdr3_aa: CSVEDYSDADEQFF
cdr3_nt: TGCAGCGTTGAAGATTATAGTGATGCCGATGAGCAGTTCTTC

j_call: TRBJ2-2
d_call: .
v_call: TRBV7-9
clone_size: .
cdr3_aa: CASSFQRTGTGELFF
cdr3_nt: TGTGCCAGCAGCTTTCAGCGTACCGGAACCGGGGAGCTGTTTTTT

j_call: TRBJ2-7
d_call: .
v_call: TRBV2
clone_size: .
cdr3_aa: CASSERDLHEQYF
cdr3_nt: TGTGCCAGCAGTGAGCGGGACCTCCACGAGCAGTACTTC

j_call: TRBJ2-2
d_call: TRBD1
v_call: TRBV27
clone_size: .
cdr3_aa: CASSSLDRGPTGELFF
cdr3_nt: TGTGCCAGCAGTTCCTTGGACAGGGGGCCCACCGGGGAGCTGTTTTTT

j_call: TRBJ2-2
d_call: .
v_call: TRBV29-1
clone_size: .
cdr3_aa: CSATREFPNTGELFF
cdr3_nt: TGCAGCGCCACCCGGGAGTTCCCAAACACCGGGGAGCTGTTTTTT

j_call: TRBJ1-1
d_call: .
v_call: TRBV13
clone_size: .
cdr3_aa: CASRPGGVGEEAFF
cdr3_nt: TGTGCCAGCAGGCCAGGCGGGGTGGGGGAAGAAGCTTTCTTT

j_call: TRBJ1-5
d_call: .
v_call: TRBV9
clone_size: .
cdr3_aa: CASSGGEGGQPQHF
cdr3_nt: TGTGCCAGCAGCGGAGGGGAGGGGGGACAGCCCCAGCATTTT

j_call: TRBJ2-1
d_call: .
v_call: TRBV27
clone_size: once
cdr3_aa: CASREVSNGDLSNEQFF
cdr3_nt: TGTGCCAGCAGAGAAGTTTCGAACGGGGATCTAAGCAATGAGCAGTTCTTC

j_call: TRBJ2-7
d_call: .
v_call: TRBV7-9
clone_size: .
cdr3_aa: CASSPGTQAYF
cdr3_nt: TGTGCCAGCAGCCCGGGGACGCAGGCATACTTC

j_call: TRBJ2-1
d_call: TRBD2
v_call: TRBV9
clone_size: once
cdr3_aa: CASSAGGFSYNEQFF
cdr3_nt: TGTGCCAGCAGCGCGGGAGGGTTCTCCTACAATGAGCAGTTCTTC

j_call: TRBJ2-1
d_call: .
v_call: TRBV27
clone_size: once
cdr3_aa: CASSFLGASSYNEQFF
cdr3_nt: TGTGCCAGCAGTTTTCTTGGCGCCAGCTCCTACAATGAGCAGTTCTTC

j_call: TRBJ2-2
d_call: .
v_call: TRBV18
clone_size: .
cdr3_aa: CASSRGKFRTGELFF
cdr3_nt: TGTGCCAGCTCACGTGGGAAATTCAGGACCGGGGAGCTGTTTTTT

j_call: TRBJ2-3
d_call: .
v_call: TRBV11-2
clone_size: .
cdr3_aa: CASSPRAGWGTDTQYF
cdr3_nt: TGTGCCAGCAGCCCCAGAGCAGGGTGGGGGACAGATACGCAGTATTTT

j_call: TRBJ2-7
d_call: .
v_call: TRBV27
clone_size: .
cdr3_aa: CASSRDIGPYEQYF
cdr3_nt: TGTGCCAGCAGTCGGGACATAGGACCCTACGAGCAGTACTTC

j_call: TRBJ2-2
d_call: .
v_call: TRBV29-1
clone_size: .
cdr3_aa: CSVVFQGTPATGELFF
cdr3_nt: TGCAGCGTTGTATTTCAAGGGACGCCAGCCACCGGGGAGCTGTTTTTT

j_call: TRBJ2-1
d_call: TRBD2
v_call: TRBV12-5
clone_size: .
cdr3_aa: CASGLPQAGGEQFF
cdr3_nt: TGTGCTAGTGGTTTGCCTCAAGCGGGAGGGGAGCAGTTCTTC

j_call: TRBJ1-2
d_call: .
v_call: TRBV29-1
clone_size: .
cdr3_aa: CSVESRGQTRYGYTF
cdr3_nt: TGCAGCGTTGAAAGTCGGGGGCAGACTCGCTATGGCTACACCTTC

j_call: TRBJ2-7
d_call: TRBD1
v_call: TRBV27
clone_size: .
cdr3_aa: CASSLAGGRYEQYF
cdr3_nt: TGTGCCAGCAGTTTGGCAGGGGGACGATACGAGCAGTACTTC

j_call: TRBJ2-3
d_call: TRBD1
v_call: TRBV11-2
clone_size: .
cdr3_aa: CASSFRDRRTDTQYF
cdr3_nt: TGTGCCAGCAGCTTCAGGGACAGGAGGACAGATACGCAGTATTTT

j_call: TRBJ1-1
d_call: TRBD1
v_call: TRBV6-1
clone_size: .
cdr3_aa: CASSELRGTGTEAFF
cdr3_nt: TGTGCCAGCAGTGAACTCAGGGGGACGGGAACTGAAGCTTTCTTT

j_call: TRBJ2-2
d_call: .
v_call: TRBV27
clone_size: .
cdr3_aa: CASSSGGTGELFF
cdr3_nt: TGTGCCAGCAGTTCCGGCGGCACCGGGGAGCTGTTTTTT

j_call: TRBJ1-1
d_call: .
v_call: TRBV4-1
clone_size: .
cdr3_aa: CASSQVTESTEAFF
cdr3_nt: TGCGCCAGCAGCCAAGTTACGGAGAGCACTGAAGCTTTCTTT

j_call: TRBJ2-1
d_call: .
v_call: TRBV27
clone_size: .
cdr3_aa: CASGEAVQMEQFF
cdr3_nt: TGTGCCAGCGGGGAGGCGGTACAGATGGAGCAGTTCTTC

j_call: TRBJ1-2
d_call: .
v_call: TRBV10-2
clone_size: .
cdr3_aa: CASSEGFLYGYTF
cdr3_nt: TGCGCCAGCAGTGAGGGCTTTCTCTATGGCTACACCTTC

j_call: TRBJ1-1
d_call: .
v_call: TRBV7-7
clone_size: .
cdr3_aa: CATYRIMNTEAFF
cdr3_nt: TGTGCCACTTACAGGATTATGAACACTGAAGCTTTCTTT

j_call: TRBJ2-3
d_call: TRBD2
v_call: TRBV6-5
clone_size: .
cdr3_aa: CASSSGKADTQYF
cdr3_nt: TGTGCCAGCAGTAGCGGGAAGGCAGATACGCAGTATTTT

j_call: TRBJ2-1
d_call: TRBD2
v_call: TRBV11-3
clone_size: once
cdr3_aa: CASSLEGGTSGMNEQFF
cdr3_nt: TGTGCCAGCAGCTTAGAGGGGGGGACTAGCGGGATGAATGAGCAGTTCTTC

j_call: TRBJ2-3
d_call: .
v_call: TRBV7-2
clone_size: .
cdr3_aa: CASSFVRDTQYF
cdr3_nt: TGTGCCAGCAGCTTCGTGAGGGATACGCAGTATTTT

j_call: TRBJ1-4
d_call: .
v_call: TRBV5-8
clone_size: .
cdr3_aa: CASSFLGTDEKLFF
cdr3_nt: TGTGCCAGCAGCTTCCTCGGCACCGATGAAAAACTGTTTTTT

j_call: TRBJ1-5
d_call: .
v_call: TRBV27
clone_size: once
cdr3_aa: CASSLGTQGNQPQHF
cdr3_nt: TGTGCCAGCAGTTTAGGGACCCAGGGAAATCAGCCCCAGCATTTT

j_call: TRBJ2-7
d_call: TRBD1
v_call: TRBV6-1
clone_size: .
cdr3_aa: CASSEVILRTGGYEQYF
cdr3_nt: TGTGCCAGCAGTGAAGTTATTTTGAGGACAGGGGGTTACGAGCAGTACTTC

j_call: TRBJ2-7
d_call: TRBD2
v_call: TRBV7-6
clone_size: .
cdr3_aa: CASSLTGTSGPYEQYF
cdr3_nt: TGTGCCAGCAGCTTGACCGGGACTAGCGGACCGTACGAGCAGTACTTC

j_call: TRBJ2-7
d_call: .
v_call: TRBV6-1
clone_size: .
cdr3_aa: CASFPGQTYEQYF
cdr3_nt: TGTGCCAGCTTCCCCGGACAGACCTACGAGCAGTACTTC

j_call: TRBJ2-1
d_call: TRBD2
v_call: TRBV4-1
clone_size: .
cdr3_aa: CASSPKTGGWLNEQFF
cdr3_nt: TGCGCCAGCAGTCCTAAGACGGGAGGTTGGCTCAATGAGCAGTTCTTC

j_call: TRBJ2-5
d_call: TRBD2
v_call: TRBV5-1
clone_size: .
cdr3_aa: CASSYLAGGFQETQYF
cdr3_nt: TGCGCCAGCAGCTATCTAGCGGGAGGGTTCCAAGAGACCCAGTACTTC

j_call: TRBJ2-7
d_call: .
v_call: TRBV5-6
clone_size: .
cdr3_aa: CASSLTSFHEQYF
cdr3_nt: TGTGCCAGCAGCCTCACCTCATTCCACGAGCAGTACTTC

j_call: TRBJ1-1
d_call: .
v_call: TRBV6-4
clone_size: .
cdr3_aa: CASGSRRATRNTEAFF
cdr3_nt: TGTGCCAGCGGCTCTCGAAGGGCTACAAGGAACACTGAAGCTTTCTTT

j_call: TRBJ1-5
d_call: .
v_call: TRBV19
clone_size: .
cdr3_aa: CASSPSGPSSQPQHF
cdr3_nt: TGTGCCAGTAGTCCCAGCGGGCCCTCAAGCCAGCCCCAGCATTTT

j_call: TRBJ2-3
d_call: TRBD1
v_call: TRBV2
clone_size: .
cdr3_aa: CAILGQGTSTDTQYF
cdr3_nt: TGTGCCATCCTAGGACAGGGCACTAGCACAGATACGCAGTATTTT

j_call: TRBJ2-1
d_call: TRBD1
v_call: TRBV2
clone_size: .
cdr3_aa: CATWGQGLDEQFF
cdr3_nt: TGTGCCACCTGGGGACAGGGGCTCGATGAGCAGTTCTTC

j_call: TRBJ2-3
d_call: .
v_call: TRBV6-6
clone_size: .
cdr3_aa: CASSSISGTDTQYF
cdr3_nt: TGTGCCAGCAGTTCTATTAGCGGCACAGATACGCAGTATTTT